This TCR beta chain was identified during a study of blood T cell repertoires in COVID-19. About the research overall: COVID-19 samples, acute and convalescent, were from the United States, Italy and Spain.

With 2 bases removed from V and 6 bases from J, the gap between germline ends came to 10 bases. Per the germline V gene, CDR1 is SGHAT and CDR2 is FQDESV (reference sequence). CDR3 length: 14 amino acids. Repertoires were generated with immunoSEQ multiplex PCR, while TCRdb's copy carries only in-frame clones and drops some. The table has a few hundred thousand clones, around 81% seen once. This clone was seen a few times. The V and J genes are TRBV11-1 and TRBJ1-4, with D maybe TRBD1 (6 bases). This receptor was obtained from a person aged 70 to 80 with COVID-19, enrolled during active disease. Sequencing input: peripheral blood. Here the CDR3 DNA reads TGTGCCAGCAGCTTACGGACAGTCGATGAAAAACTGTTTTTT. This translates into CASSLRTVDEKLFF.